At least ten counts were recorded for the clone carrying this TCR beta chain. Its antigen remains unknown. The length of the CDR3 is 14 residues. CDR1 DFQATT and CDR2 SNEGSKA come from the germline V gene (reference sequence). Trimming left V 0 bases short and J 4 bases short, with 12 bases between. Exclusion criteria comprised uncontrolled infection, other autoimmune disease, pregnancy or lactation. Using more than 7.5 ml of fresh peripheral blood, PBMCs were prepared. The sample belongs to a study of T cells in Graves' hyperthyroidism and ophthalmopathy. The investigators amplified TCR beta CDR3 regions from RNA transcripts. During a first-round RT-PCR of the TCR CDR3, the HTBI primer set was used. TCRdb used MiXCR to reprocess the multiplex PCR reads, holding one entry per CDR3 protein. The profile covers a few hundred thousand distinct CDR3 sequences, with 13% to 15% appearing a single time and roughly 21% taken by the ten largest.

Study-level points and caveats: A model built on 13 V-J features separated ophthalmopathy from stable hyperthyroidism.

What was sequenced was blood. The J gene is TRBJ2-5, the V gene TRBV20-1; possibly TRBD2 for D (6 bases). The source of this sequence is a woman aged 25-40 years with Graves' ophthalmopathy. CDR3 residues: CSARDLTSRETQYF. The CDR3 DNA reads TGCAGTGCTAGAGATCTGACTAGTCGAGAGACCCAGTACTTC.